These 25 T cell receptor beta chains share one sample of origin, sequenced in a study of shared clonotypes between healthy human individuals. Clones were sequenced by immunoSEQ multiplex PCR, and TCRdb holds only the in-frame ones, with some missing. The data show about 2.4 million clones, with roughly 93% seen just once and more than 0.35% held by the top ten. The sample was naive CD4+ T cells from PBMCs. Regarding subset: CD45RA+ positively selected. The receptors here all came from a man aged 18 to 29 in good health. Some clones in this sample may be carry-over from other donors' samples.

The chain is built from TRBV11-2 and TRBJ2-7, with 11 bases aligning to TRBD1. CDR3 size: 16 residues. Germline V gives CDR1 SGHAT, CDR2 FQNNGV. V lost 3 bases and J lost 4; bases outside the gene matches: 8. CDR3: CASSFSRGQGGYEQYF. The DNA for the CDR3 is TGTGCCAGCAGCTTCTCACGGGGACAGGGGGGATACGAGCAGTACTTC.

The chain carries TRBV2 and TRBJ2-3, with D unresolved. The CDR3 extends over 14 amino acids. Germline CDR1 and CDR2: SNHLY and FYNNEI. Deletions cut 6 bases from V and 2 bases from J, with 12 bases between. The CDR3 DNA reads TGTGCCAGCAGCGCGACGACCTACACAGATACGCAGTATTTT. This gives the protein CASSATTYTDTQYF. The full variable domain, with the rest looked up from reference TRBV2 and TRBJ2-3, is EPEVTQTPSHQVTQMGQEVILRCVPISNHLYFYWYRQILGQKVEFLVSFYNNEISEKSEIFDDQFSVERPDGSNFTLKIRSTKLEDSAMYFCASSATTYTDTQYFGPGTRLTVL.

This clone came up once. The chain recombines TRBV27 with TRBJ2-1; D perhaps matches TRBD2 (5 bases). V gave up 3 bases and J gave up 4 bases, with 7 bases separating them. The germline V gene has CDR1 MNHEY and CDR2 SMNVEV (reference sequence). CDR3 length: 13 residues. Written as DNA, the CDR3 is TGTGCCAGCAGTTTCGGGGAATACAATGAGCAGTTCTTC. Residues: CASSFGEYNEQFF.

The J gene is TRBJ1-5, the V gene TRBV7-3; possibly TRBD1 for D (5 bases). V gave up 2 bases and J gave up 0 bases, with 14 bases separating them. Germline V gene sequence: CDR1 SGHTA, CDR2 FQGTGA. This CDR3 has 17 amino acids. CDR3 in amino acids: CASSLPGTAVSNQPQHF. The CDR3 DNA sequence: TGTGCCAGCAGCTTACCTGGGACTGCTGTTAGCAATCAGCCCCAGCATTTT. Drawing the rest from reference TRBV7-3 and TRBJ1-5, the complete variable domain is GAGVSQTPSNKVTEKGKYVELRCDPISGHTALYWYRQSLGQGPEFLIYFQGTGAADDSGLPNDRFFAVRPEGSVSTLKIQRTERGDSAVYLCASSLPGTAVSNQPQHFGDGTRLSIL.

The gene calls are TRBV21-1 and TRBJ1-5; the tabulated D call, TRBD1, remains unverified against the DNA. TRBV21-1 is noted as a pseudogene. The CDR3 is 15 amino acids. This chain's CDR3 is CASRKGVVSNQPQHF. CDR3 sequence (DNA): TGTGCCAGCAGAAAGGGGGTAGTGAGCAATCAGCCCCAGCATTTT.

The sample holds one count of this clone. The J gene is TRBJ2-3, the V gene TRBV5-1; 12 bases match TRBD2. The CDR3 has 14 residues. Germline V gene sequence: CDR1 SGHRS, CDR2 YFSETQ. Trimming cost V 5 bases and J 4 bases; bases outside gene matches: 2. The CDR3 here is CASSGLAGPDTQYF. The CDR3 bases are TGCGCCAGCAGTGGACTAGCGGGACCAGATACGCAGTATTTT.

The chain links TRBV9 to TRBJ2-5; 9 nucleotides match TRBD2. CDR1 and CDR2 from the germline V gene are SGDLS and YYNGEE. The ends lost 0 bases at V and 3 bases at J; junction bases unmatched: 9. This CDR3 is built from 17 residues. The CDR3 DNA is TGTGCCAGCAGCGTAGGAGGTAGCGGGAGTATGGAAGAGACCCAGTACTTC. Its translation is CASSVGGSGSMEETQYF.

V and J are TRBV19 and TRBJ1-4; D is uncertain. The CDR3 length is 19 residues. Germline V CDR1 and CDR2: LNHDA, SQIVND (reference sequence). Trimming took 5 bases from V and 7 from J, leaving 29 bases between them. The CDR3: CASSPPMGGRSGRGEKLFF. The DNA of the CDR3 is TGTGCCAGTAGTCCGCCGATGGGAGGCCGATCGGGTCGGGGTGAAAAACTGTTTTTT.

The chain uses TRBV11-3 and TRBJ2-1; no clear D. The CDR3 spans 14 residues. The germline CDR1 and CDR2 sequences are SGHNT and YENEEA. Trimming stripped 0 bases from V and 10 bases from J, with 13 bases between. CDR3: CASSLDGPPGEQFF. The CDR3 nucleotides are TGTGCCAGCAGCTTAGACGGGCCTCCTGGGGAGCAGTTCTTC.

The chain combines TRBV28 with TRBJ2-5; D is ambiguous. The germline CDR1 and CDR2 sequences are MDHEN and SYDVKM. This CDR3 has 13 residues. The ends were cut back, 1 base at V and 6 bases at J, with 9 bases in the middle. The CDR3 reads CASSLLGPKTQYF. CDR3 DNA: TGTGCCAGCAGTTTATTAGGGCCCAAGACCCAGTACTTC. Supplemented by reference TRBV28 and TRBJ2-5, the full variable domain reads DVKVTQSSRYLVKRTGEKVFLECVQDMDHENMFWYRQDPGLGLRLIYFSYDVKMKEKGDIPEGYSVSREKKERFSLILESASTNQTSMYLCASSLLGPKTQYFGPGTRLLVL.

This chain connects TRBV15 to TRBJ2-1, with TRBD2 matching 9 bases. V gave up 0 bases and J gave up 8 bases; unmatched junction bases: 8. Germline V CDR1 and CDR2: LNHNV, YYDKDF (reference sequence). The CDR3 extends over 16 amino acids. CDR3 DNA: TGTGCCACCAGCAGAGAGAGTAGCGGGAGAAGCGATGAGCAGTTCTTC. The encoded protein is CATSRESSGRSDEQFF.

The V call is TRBV6-4, the J call TRBJ2-1; maybe TRBD2 (6 bases). The V and J ends lost 3 bases and 1 base respectively, with 10 bases between them. Germline V gene lookup returns CDR1 MRHNA and CDR2 SNTAGT. CDR3 length: 15 residues. The CDR3, as DNA: TGTGCCAGCAGTGAGAACGCGGGGTCCTACAATGAGCAGTTCTTC. It is translated as CASSENAGSYNEQFF.

The rearrangement uses TRBV30 and TRBJ1-5; D perhaps matches TRBD1 (6 bases). The CDR3 has 16 residues. CDR1 and CDR2 from the germline V gene are GTSNPN and SVGIG (reference sequence). V was pared by 0 bases and J by 4 bases, with 16 bases between. The CDR3 region has the DNA TGTGCCTGGAGTGTAGGGGGGGCGAGGTGGAATCAGCCCCAGCATTTT. Its translation: CAWSVGGARWNQPQHF. The full variable domain, in which reference TRBV30 and TRBJ1-5 provide the parts outside the CDR3, is SQTIHQWPATLVQPVGSPLSLECTVEGTSNPNLYWYRQAAGRGLQLLFYSVGIGQISSEVPQNLSASRPQDRQFILSSKKLLLSDSGFYLCAWSVGGARWNQPQHFGDGTRLSIL.

This rearrangement joins TRBV28 to TRBJ1-1; D is unclear. This CDR3 spans 12 amino acids. Germline V CDR1 and CDR2: MDHEN, SYDVKM. V was trimmed by 10 bases and J by 3 bases, leaving 12 bases between them. CDR3 DNA: TGTGCCACCCTGTCAAGTTACACTGAAGCTTTCTTT. Translating it yields CATLSSYTEAFF. Full variable domain (rest looked up from reference TRBV28 and TRBJ1-1): DVKVTQSSRYLVKRTGEKVFLECVQDMDHENMFWYRQDPGLGLRLIYFSYDVKMKEKGDIPEGYSVSREKKERFSLILESASTNQTSMYLCATLSSYTEAFFGQGTRLTVV.

The chain joins TRBV18 to TRBJ2-2, with 9 bases aligning to TRBD1. Germline V gene data show CDR1 as KGHSH and CDR2 as LQKENI. J lost 4 bases, V lost 3 bases, and 15 bases had no gene match. The CDR3 is made up of 19 amino acids. CDR3 amino acids: CASSPPRDRVLRPTGELFF. Written as DNA, the CDR3 is TGTGCCAGCTCACCCCCCCGGGACAGGGTTCTAAGGCCCACCGGGGAGCTGTTTTTT. Based on the CDR3 plus reference TRBV18 and TRBJ2-2, the full variable domain is NAGVMQNPRHLVRRRGQEARLRCSPMKGHSHVYWYRQLPEEGLKFMVYLQKENIIDESGMPKERFSAEFPKEGPSILRIQQVVRGDSAAYFCASSPPRDRVLRPTGELFFGEGSRLTVL.

The gene calls are TRBV5-1 and TRBJ2-3, with 8 nucleotides matching TRBD1. Germline CDR1 reads SGHRS; CDR2 reads YFSETQ. The CDR3 spans 15 residues. V trimming: 4 bases; J trimming: 5 bases; junction bases outside the gene matches: 9. Written as DNA, the CDR3 is TGCGCCAGCAGCCCCCGGGACAGGATTGGAGATACGCAGTATTTT. It codes for CASSPRDRIGDTQYF.

This clone appeared once. The CDR3 DNA sequence: TGTGCCATCAGTGAGACGGACAGAAAAAATCAGCCCCAGCATTTT. It is translated as CAISETDRKNQPQHF. J is TRBJ1-5 and V is TRBV10-3, with D possibly matching TRBD1 (6 bases). Germline CDR1 is ENHRY and CDR2 is SYGVKD. This CDR3 spans 15 amino acids. V was clipped by 2 bases and J by 4 bases, with 12 bases between them.

The gene calls are TRBV10-2 and TRBJ1-5, with 7 bases fitting TRBD1. This CDR3 is 17 amino acids long. The junction had 11 bases not matched to a gene; V was cut back by 0 bases and J by 6 bases. Per germline, CDR1 WSHSY and CDR2 SAAADI. This chain's CDR3 is CASSESRQGGSGQPQHF. The CDR3 DNA reads TGCGCCAGCAGTGAGTCCCGCCAGGGGGGGTCCGGTCAGCCCCAGCATTTT.

A word on this clone: Other nucleotide sequences in the sample specify the same CDR3. This chain links TRBV5-1 with TRBJ2-2, with D maybe TRBD1 (5 bases). Germline CDR1 reads SGHRS; CDR2 reads YFSETQ. The ends were cut back, 0 bases at V and 4 bases at J, with 7 bases in the middle. CDR3 length: 14 residues. Written as DNA, the CDR3 is TGCGCCAGCAGCTTGGGACAGACCACCGGGGAGCTGTTTTTT. It translates to CASSLGQTTGELFF.

A note on this clone: The same CDR3 is also encoded by other DNA sequences in this sample. The chain uses TRBV5-1 and TRBJ2-7; D gene ambiguous. The CDR3 loop spans 13 amino acids. V shed 0 bases and J shed 3 bases, with 7 bases lying between them. CDR1 and CDR2 (germline): SGHRS, YFSETQ. The CDR3 spells CASSLEGFYEQYF. In DNA form, the CDR3 reads TGCGCCAGCAGCTTGGAGGGCTTCTACGAGCAGTACTTC.

This sequence joins TRBV18 and TRBJ2-2; 10 nucleotides agree with TRBD2. Germline V gives CDR1 KGHSH, CDR2 LQKENI. V trimming: 6 bases; J trimming: 6 bases; junction bases outside the gene matches: 7. The CDR3 loop spans 15 amino acids. The CDR3 loop is CASSLGLAVPGELFF. In DNA, the CDR3 is TGTGCCAGCTCCCTAGGACTAGCGGTACCCGGGGAGCTGTTTTTT.

The CDR3 region is CSVERQGYEQYF. In DNA, the CDR3 is TGCAGCGTTGAAAGACAGGGTTACGAGCAGTACTTC. The rearrangement joins TRBV29-1 to TRBJ2-7, with 7 bases matching TRBD1. CDR3 length: 12 amino acids. With V trimmed by 2 bases and J by 4 bases, 2 bases remained unmatched. CDR1 and CDR2 from the germline V gene are SQVTM and ANQGSEA.

J is TRBJ1-2 and V is TRBV2; 8 bases fit TRBD1. The CDR3 consists of 14 residues. Germline CDR1 reads SNHLY; CDR2 reads FYNNEI. The J segment lost 5 bases and the V segment lost 4 bases, leaving 6 bases of the junction unmatched. Written as DNA, the CDR3 is TGTGCCAGCAGTGCGGACAGGGCGCTGTATGGCTACACCTTC. Encoded protein: CASSADRALYGYTF.

This chain joins TRBV2 and TRBJ1-5; D is unclear. The germline CDR1 and CDR2 sequences are SNHLY and FYNNEI. V was pared by 0 bases and J by 6 bases, with 9 bases between. The CDR3 covers 14 residues. The CDR3 nucleotides are TGTGCCAGCAGTGAAGCGGCACAGTTTCAGCCCCAGCATTTT. It codes for CASSEAAQFQPQHF. Full variable domain (remainder filled in from reference TRBV2 and TRBJ1-5): EPEVTQTPSHQVTQMGQEVILRCVPISNHLYFYWYRQILGQKVEFLVSFYNNEISEKSEIFDDQFSVERPDGSNFTLKIRSTKLEDSAMYFCASSEAAQFQPQHFGDGTRLSIL.

This clone was picked up one time. This rearrangement joins TRBV28 to TRBJ1-1; 9 bases line up with TRBD1. The CDR3 consists of 14 residues. Per the germline V gene, CDR1 is MDHEN and CDR2 is SYDVKM. J lost 5 bases, V lost 6 bases, and 7 bases had no gene match. Written as DNA, the CDR3 is TGTGCCAGCAGGCGGGACAGGGCGGGTACTGAAGCTTTCTTT. Translating it yields CASRRDRAGTEAFF.